The clone carrying this T cell receptor (beta chain) was counted at least ten times. The CDR3 runs 15 residues. CDR1 and CDR2 from the germline V gene are SGHRS and YFSETQ. The trim removed 4 bases at V and 2 bases at J, leaving 7 bases unmatched. Library preparation (for TCRbeta) was performed with unique molecular identifiers. TCRdb fed the PCR reads into MiXCR, producing one record per CDR3 protein. The sample carries 210,000 or so distinct CDR3 sequences, about a tenth recorded once. The data stem from a study of T-cell reconstitution after alpha-beta-depleted transplantation in children. The receptor comes from a human donor who donated a stem cell graft to a child with acute lymphoblastic leukemia. The source material was PBMCs from the stem cell graft donor, sampled from the stem cell graft. This sequence joins TRBV5-1 and TRBJ1-1; 8 positions match TRBD1. In DNA, the CDR3 is TGCGCCAGCAGCCCTCGACAGGGGTTAAACACTGAAGCTTTCTTT. Translating gives CASSPRQGLNTEAFF.